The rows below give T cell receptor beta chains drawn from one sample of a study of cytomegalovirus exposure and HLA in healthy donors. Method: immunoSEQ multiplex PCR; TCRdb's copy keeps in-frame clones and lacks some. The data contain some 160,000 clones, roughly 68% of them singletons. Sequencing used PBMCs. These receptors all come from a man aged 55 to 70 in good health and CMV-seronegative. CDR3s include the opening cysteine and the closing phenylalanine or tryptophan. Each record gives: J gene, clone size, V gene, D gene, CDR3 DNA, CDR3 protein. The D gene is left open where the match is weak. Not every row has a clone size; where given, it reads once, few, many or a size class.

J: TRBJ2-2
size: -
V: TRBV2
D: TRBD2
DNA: TGTGCCAGCACTAAGGGGACTAGCGGGAGTTTAACCGGGGAGCTGTTTTTT
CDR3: CASTKGTSGSLTGELFF

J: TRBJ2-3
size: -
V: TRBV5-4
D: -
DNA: TGTGCCAGCAGCTTGCAGGGACTTAGCACAGATACGCAGTATTTT
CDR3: CASSLQGLSTDTQYF

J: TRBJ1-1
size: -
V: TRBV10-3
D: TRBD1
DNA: TGTGCCATCAGCACACAGGGACAGACTGAAGCTTTCTTT
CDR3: CAISTQGQTEAFF

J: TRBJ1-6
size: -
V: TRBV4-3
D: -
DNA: TGCGCCAGCAGCCACGAGAGTACTTATAATTCACCCCTCCACTTT
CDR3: CASSHESTYNSPLHF

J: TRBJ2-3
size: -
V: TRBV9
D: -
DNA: TGTGCCAACCTAGTCGCCGTTACGCAGTATTTT
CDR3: CANLVAVTQYF

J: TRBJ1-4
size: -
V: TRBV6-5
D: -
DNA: TGTGCCAGCAGTTCGGGTCAGATACTTAATGAAAAACTGTTTTTT
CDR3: CASSSGQILNEKLFF

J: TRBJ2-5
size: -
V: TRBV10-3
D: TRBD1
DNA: TGTGCCATCAGTGATGCCCGGGGACAGGAGGGAATGGACTTC
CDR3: CAISDARGQEGMDF

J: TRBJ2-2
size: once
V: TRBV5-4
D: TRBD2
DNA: TGTGCCAGCAGCTTCTTGATACGGGAGGACACCGGGGAGCTGTTTTTT
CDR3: CASSFLIREDTGELFF

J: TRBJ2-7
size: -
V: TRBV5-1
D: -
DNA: TGCGCCAGCGGTAGGGGGACATCCTACGAGCAGTACTTC
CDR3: CASGRGTSYEQYF

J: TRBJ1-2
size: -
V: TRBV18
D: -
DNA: TGTGCCAGCTCTCCCTCGGGCGGGGGTAGTGGCTACACCTTC
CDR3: CASSPSGGGSGYTF

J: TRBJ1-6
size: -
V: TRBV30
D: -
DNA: TGTGCCTGGAGAGTTAACAGGCTAGTTTATTCACCCCTCCACTTT
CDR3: CAWRVNRLVYSPLHF

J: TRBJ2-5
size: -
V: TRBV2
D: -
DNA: TGTGCCAGCAGTGAAGATAGTAACCAAGAGACCCAGTACTTC
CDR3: CASSEDSNQETQYF

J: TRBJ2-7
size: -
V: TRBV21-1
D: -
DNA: TGTGCCAGCAGCAAAGAAGTACTCGGGGGGTCCTACGAGCAGTACTTC
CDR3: CASSKEVLGGSYEQYF

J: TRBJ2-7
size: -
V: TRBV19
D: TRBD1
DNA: TGTGCCAGTACCCCTACGAGGACAGGGCAACCCTACGAGCAGTACTTC
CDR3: CASTPTRTGQPYEQYF

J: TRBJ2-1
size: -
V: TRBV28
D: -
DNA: TGTGCCAGCAGTTATGGGACTCCCTATTCCTTCTTC
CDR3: CASSYGTPYSFF

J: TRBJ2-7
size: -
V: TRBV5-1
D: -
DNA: TGCGCCAGCAGATCGGACTATAATGAGCAGTACTTC
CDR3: CASRSDYNEQYF

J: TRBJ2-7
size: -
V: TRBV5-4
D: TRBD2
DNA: TGTGCCAGCAGCTTGGAGAGCGGGGCATCCTACGAGCAGTACTTC
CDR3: CASSLESGASYEQYF

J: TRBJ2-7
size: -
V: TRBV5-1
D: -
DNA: TGCGCCAGCAGCCCTAGGACAAGCTCCTACGAGCAGTACTTC
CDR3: CASSPRTSSYEQYF

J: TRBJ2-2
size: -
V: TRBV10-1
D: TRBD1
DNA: TGCGCCAGCAGTGAACCGGGACAGGGGGGGCCCGGGGAGCTGTTTTTT
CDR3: CASSEPGQGGPGELFF

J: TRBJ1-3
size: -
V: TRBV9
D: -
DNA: TGTGCCAGCAGCCAGATTCATGGCACAGGGGGAAACACCATATATTTT
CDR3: CASSQIHGTGGNTIYF

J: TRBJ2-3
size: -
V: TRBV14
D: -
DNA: TGTGCCAGCAGCCAAGATCGGGGGGGGACAGCGACCACAGATACGCAGTATTTT
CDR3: CASSQDRGGTATTDTQYF

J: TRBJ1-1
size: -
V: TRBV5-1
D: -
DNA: TGCGCCAGCAGCTTGGACGTGCGCACTGAAGCTTTCTTT
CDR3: CASSLDVRTEAFF